One and the same sample provided the 21 T cell receptor beta chains below, sequenced in a study of shared T cell receptors in the human thymus. Assay used: immunoSEQ multiplex PCR; TCRdb lists only in-frame clones, some missing. The data contain some 760,000 clones, around 85% of them singletons. A further study also used this sample, focusing on human thymus T cells.

Sequenced material: thymocytes. The receptors shown here come from a girl under two years old with a congenital heart defect.

J is TRBJ1-2 and V is TRBV2, with TRBD1 as a possible D gene (6 bases). This CDR3 spans 16 amino acids. The germline gives CDR1 SNHLY, CDR2 FYNNEI. The V and J ends lost 6 bases and 3 bases respectively, with 20 bases between them. The CDR3 here is CASRSLAGEGYYGYTF. In DNA, the CDR3 is TGTGCCAGCAGAAGTCTGGCAGGGGAGGGGTACTATGGCTACACCTTC.

In its sample, this clone was seen a few times. The J gene is TRBJ1-3, the V gene TRBV2; no reliable D call. Per germline, CDR1 SNHLY and CDR2 FYNNEI. CDR3 length: 14 residues. V was pared by 10 bases and J by 0 bases, with 13 bases between. CDR3 region: CATVWRSSGNTIYF. CDR3 in DNA: TGTGCCACCGTTTGGAGAAGCTCTGGAAACACCATATATTTT.

This clone was seen a few times. V and J are TRBV14 and TRBJ1-3; the match to TRBD1 covers 8 bases. Trimming removed 0 bases from V and 8 bases from J; junction bases left unmatched: 12. This CDR3 region has 17 residues. The germline gives CDR1 SGHDN, CDR2 FVKESK. The CDR3 DNA follows: TGTGCCAGCAGCCAAGAGTTCCAACAGGGGGAGGTAGACACCATATATTTT. Its protein is CASSQEFQQGEVDTIYF. The whole variable domain, filled in from reference TRBV14 and TRBJ1-3, reads EAGVTQFPSHSVIEKGQTVTLRCDPISGHDNLYWYRRVMGKEIKFLLHFVKESKQDESGMPNNRFLAERTGGTYSTLKVQPAELEDSGVYFCASSQEFQQGEVDTIYFGEGSWLTVV.

The genes are TRBV6-5 and TRBJ2-3, with D possibly matching TRBD2 (7 bases). This CDR3 spans 16 amino acids. The V and J ends lost 2 bases and 4 bases respectively, with 16 bases between them. Germline V gene lookup returns CDR1 MNHEY and CDR2 SVGAGI. The CDR3 sequence is CASSYLRGPRADTQYF. Written as DNA, the CDR3 is TGTGCCAGCAGTTACCTGCGGGGGCCAAGGGCAGATACGCAGTATTTT.

The chain uses TRBV7-3 and TRBJ1-3; 7 bases align to TRBD1. This CDR3 has 16 amino acids. With V trimmed by 1 base and J by 0 bases, 3 bases remained unmatched. Germline V gene sequence: CDR1 SGHTA, CDR2 FQGTGA. For the CDR3, the DNA is TGTGCCAGCAGCTTAAAGGGGGCCAGCTCTGGAAACACCATATATTTT. It translates to CASSLKGASSGNTIYF.

The chain uses TRBV4-2 and TRBJ1-1; D is unresolved. This CDR3 spans 15 amino acids. The germline V and J ends were trimmed by 3 bases and 4 bases, with 15 bases remaining between them. The V gene's germline CDR1 is LGHNA and CDR2 YNFKEQ. CDR3 DNA sequence: TGTGCCAGCAGCCATAAAACCCAGGTTCGCACTGAAGCTTTCTTT. As protein: CASSHKTQVRTEAFF.

V gene TRBV5-1 combines with J gene TRBJ1-1; a possible D gene is TRBD1 (5 bases). The CDR3 is made up of 13 amino acids. Germline V CDR1 and CDR2: SGHRS, YFSETQ. Trimming stripped 0 bases from V and 7 bases from J, with 10 bases between. The CDR3 DNA sequence: TGCGCCAGCAGCTTGGGAGCGGGGGTTGAAGCTTTCTTT. Residues: CASSLGAGVEAFF.

This clone was observed a single time. This rearrangement joins TRBV7-8 to TRBJ1-1; a possible D gene is TRBD1 (6 bases). The ends were cut back, 5 bases at V and 3 bases at J, with 19 bases in the middle. The germline V gene encodes CDR1 SGHVS and CDR2 FQNEAQ. The CDR3 length is 16 residues. The CDR3 nucleotides read TGTGCCAGCAGCCGCATACTCCCCCCAGGGGACACTGAAGCTTTCTTT. Amino acids: CASSRILPPGDTEAFF.

The V and J genes are TRBV27 and TRBJ1-2; D remains unclear. The V end was cut by 8 bases, the J end by 14 bases, with 15 bases between. In germline, CDR1 is MNHEY, CDR2 SMNVEV (reference sequence). CDR3 length equals 10 residues. CDR3 in amino acids: CASGPPRLTF. The CDR3 bases are TGTGCCAGCGGGCCCCCCCGGCTAACCTTC.

This clone was seen only once. The rearrangement links TRBV12-5 to TRBJ2-1; 7 bases are a match to TRBD1. Germline CDR1 reads LGHNT; CDR2 reads FRNRAP. Losses at the gene ends were 6 bases for V and 6 bases for J; bases not matched to a gene: 17. This CDR3 is 17 amino acids long. CDR3 sequence: CASGPLLRQGVRNEQFF. In DNA, the CDR3 is TGTGCTAGTGGGCCCCTACTCAGACAGGGCGTACGCAATGAGCAGTTCTTC.

The chain carries TRBV19 and TRBJ1-1, with D unclear. V gave up 3 bases and J gave up 2 bases, with 19 bases separating them. CDR3 length: 17 residues. Looked up from germline, CDR1 is LNHDA and CDR2 is SQIVND (reference sequence). CDR3 sequence: CASSIGGRSVINTEAFF. CDR3 nucleotide sequence: TGTGCCAGTAGTATCGGAGGGAGGTCCGTGATAAACACTGAAGCTTTCTTT. Variable domain in full (rest from reference TRBV19 and TRBJ1-1): DGGITQSPKYLFRKEGQNVTLSCEQNLNHDAMYWYRQDPGQGLRLIYYSQIVNDFQKGDIAEGYSVSREKKESFPLTVTSAQKNPTAFYLCASSIGGRSVINTEAFFGQGTRLTVV.

The chain carries TRBV28 and TRBJ1-6; the D gene is possibly TRBD1 (5 bases). V lost 5 bases and J lost 4, with 15 bases in between. CDR3 length: 16 residues. Germline-derived CDR1 and CDR2 are MDHEN and SYDVKM. The CDR3 loop reads CASSPQGEAYNSPLHF. The CDR3 DNA sequence: TGTGCCAGCAGTCCCCAAGGGGAGGCATATAATTCACCCCTCCACTTT.

V is TRBV5-6 and J is TRBJ2-7; TRBD2 matches 8 bases. V shed 4 bases, J shed 4 bases, and the junction held 7 bases outside the gene matches. Germline lookup yields CDR1 SGHDT and CDR2 YYEEEE. The CDR3 has 14 residues. This chain's CDR3 is CASSAGGRAYEQYF. CDR3 sequence (DNA): TGTGCCAGCAGCGCGGGGGGCCGCGCGTACGAGCAGTACTTC.

This clone was counted between two and nine times. The genes are TRBV5-6 and TRBJ1-6; D is unclear. The germline V gene has CDR1 SGHDT and CDR2 YYEEEE. The CDR3 runs to 13 residues. V dropped 1 base and J dropped 7 bases, with 6 bases sitting between them. CDR3 region: CASSLTENSPLHF. The CDR3 DNA sequence: TGTGCCAGCAGCTTGACAGAAAATTCACCCCTCCACTTT.

The chain employs TRBV28 and TRBJ2-1; 10 bases match TRBD2. The CDR3 is made up of 17 amino acids. V gave up 5 bases and J gave up 4 bases; unmatched junction bases: 11. CDR1 and CDR2 from the germline V gene are MDHEN and SYDVKM. The CDR3 protein is CASSHLAGALFYNEQFF. Written as DNA, the CDR3 is TGTGCCAGCAGTCACCTAGCGGGGGCTTTATTTTACAATGAGCAGTTCTTC.

The chain joins TRBV10-2 to TRBJ2-4, with D perhaps TRBD1 (6 bases). CDR1 and CDR2 from the germline V gene are WSHSY and SAAADI. There are 11 residues in the CDR3. The V end lost 6 bases, the J end lost 14 bases, and 14 bases lay between the germline ends. CDR3 nucleotide sequence: TGCGCCAGCAGAGATCGCGCAGGGGAGTACTTC. Translation gives CASRDRAGEYF.

As for this clone: The junction shows a germline mismatch at one end, possibly a read error. The rearrangement uses TRBV6-5 and TRBJ2-1, with 12 bases matching TRBD2. CDR1 MNHEY and CDR2 SVGAGI come from the germline V gene. The CDR3 runs to 13 residues. Here the CDR3 DNA reads TGTGCCAGCAGTTATTCTAGCGGGGGGGCGCGGCTCTTC. It encodes CASSYSSGGARLF.

The gene calls are TRBV11-2 and TRBJ1-4; D is possibly TRBD1 (6 bases). CDR1 and CDR2 from the germline V gene are SGHAT and FQNNGV. The V end lost 7 bases, the J end lost 4 bases, and 19 bases lay between the germline ends. This CDR3 comprises 16 residues. CDR3 DNA sequence: TGTGCCAGCAATCGAACATCCGGACAGTTTAATGAAAAACTGTTTTTT. This sequence encodes CASNRTSGQFNEKLFF.

The chain is built from TRBV5-4 and TRBJ2-2; possible D gene TRBD1, 6 bases. The CDR3 spans 16 residues. V was shortened by 3 bases and J by 1 base, with 13 bases between the two germline ends. CDR1 SGHNT and CDR2 YYREEE come from the germline V gene (reference sequence). The CDR3 DNA follows: TGTGCCAGCAGCTCGGGACAAGGCCAGAACACCGGGGAGCTGTTTTTT. Amino acids: CASSSGQGQNTGELFF. Full variable domain (remainder filled in from reference TRBV5-4 and TRBJ2-2): ETGVTQSPTHLIKTRGQQVTLRCSSQSGHNTVSWYQQALGQGPQFIFQYYREEENGRGNFPPRFSGLQFPNYSSELNVNALELDDSALYLCASSSGQGQNTGELFFGEGSRLTVL.

The chain employs TRBV9 and TRBJ1-2, with D perhaps matching TRBD1 (6 bases). The CDR3 has 15 residues. Germline lookup yields CDR1 SGDLS and CDR2 YYNGEE. V lost 3 bases and J lost 4, with 16 bases in between. CDR3 residues: CASSATTGSGYGYTF. CDR3 coding DNA: TGTGCCAGCAGCGCTACCACAGGGTCCGGCTATGGCTACACCTTC.

V and J are TRBV27 and TRBJ1-4; possibly TRBD1 for D (5 bases). V lost 3 bases to trimming and J lost 3 bases, with 17 bases between them. This CDR3 region has 17 residues. The germline V gene has CDR1 MNHEY and CDR2 SMNVEV (reference sequence). The CDR3 loop is CASSLIWGAGPNEKLFF. Written as DNA, the CDR3 is TGTGCCAGCAGTTTGATTTGGGGTGCAGGGCCTAATGAAAAACTGTTTTTT. The complete variable domain, with remaining parts taken from reference TRBV27 and TRBJ1-4, reads EAQVTQNPRYLITVTGKKLTVTCSQNMNHEYMSWYRQDPGLGLRQIYYSMNVEVTDKGDVPEGYKVSRKEKRNFPLILESPSPNQTSLYFCASSLIWGAGPNEKLFFGSGTQLSVL.